This TCR beta chain was identified in a study of regulatory T cells in long-lasting Graves disease (dated by TCRdb to 2020 to 2023). About the full investigation: Antithyroid drugs had been taken for less than 3 months by newly diagnosed Graves' disease patients. Patients with persistent Graves' disease were compared with patients with newly diagnosed Graves' disease using TCR sequencing and RNA sequencing of peripheral blood. The study was conducted in China and was registered as a clinical trial. A total of around 35 samples were covered by TCR sequencing, comprising some 13 persistent and roughly 20 newly diagnosed Graves' disease patients.

Turning to this clonotype: Its binding antigen is unknown. A junction boundary mismatches the germline segment, possibly from a read error.

The time point label, as the study defines it: newly diagnosed GD, antithyroid drugs for less than 3 months. For both TCR sequencing and RNA sequencing, RNA was extracted from PBMCs using TRIzol. The diagnosis of Graves' disease was made according to American Thyroid Association guidelines. Patients for the study were recruited at an endocrinology department in Xi'an, China. Each patient gave about 8.1 milliliters of peripheral blood, collected in an EDTA anticoagulant tube. Ficoll Paque Plus density gradient separation was used to isolate PBMCs, and no further T cell sorting was done. An Agilent 2100 Bioanalyzer and agarose gel were used to assess RNA quality, and a NanoDrop 2000 was used to measure RNA concentration. What the authors observed across the whole study: Lower TCR Shannon entropy and fewer highly expanded clones were observed in persistent Graves' disease patients than in newly diagnosed patients, which suggested clonal expansion. A larger number of public clonotypes was shared among persistent patients (fewer than 3,000) than among newly diagnosed patients (about 990). Sequencing and analysis were restricted to the TCR beta chain. The study examined only peripheral blood because the primary lesion, thyroid tissue, could not be accessed. Persistent disease showed preferential use of TRBV28, TRBJ1-2 and TRBJ2-5, whereas newly diagnosed disease favored TRBV20-1 and TRBJ2-1. The authors noted that the small sample size was a limitation that may lower accuracy.

Library prep was done by multiplex PCR. Sequenced using an Illumina HiSeq 4000. iRepertoire HTBI primers and Arm-PCR amplification of CDR3 regions were used to construct TCR beta libraries. Before sequencing, the PCR products went through gel purification. The authors processed their data as follows. Across samples, about 63 TRBV and roughly 15 TRBJ segments were identified and used for gene usage analysis of CDR3 amino acid clonotypes. COPE and FqMerger were used to merge the filtered high-quality paired reads into contigs. BLAST was used to align contigs to IMGT TRBV, TRBD and TRBJ reference genes, with CDR3 defined following IMGT. Any clonotype with a frequency above 0.1% was classified as a highly expanded clone. Shannon entropy served as the measure of repertoire diversity, while the Gini coefficient captured V-J evenness. A clonotype was considered public if more than one individual shared it. TCRdb itself trimmed the public reads at Q25 with fastp, ran MiXCR and retained productive beta chains. Here each entry gathers all rows of one CDR3 protein and keeps the most common genes and DNA. These V and J calls are TCRdb output, not the study's own analysis. Recorded for this sample are hundreds of thousands of distinct CDR3 sequences; around an eighth of them occurred a single time. Jointly, the top ten make up 8% to 10% of the sample.

In the germline V gene, CDR1 corresponds to MGHDK and CDR2 to SYGVNS. Measured from the cysteine to the phenylalanine, the CDR3 is 16 residues long. The kept DNA is CDR3 alone, 48 bases in frame from the first base. The same sample was also studied in work on T cells in Graves' hyperthyroidism and ophthalmopathy. The second investigation adds: Stable Graves' hyperthyroidism was defined as no progression to ophthalmopathy during 18 months of follow-up. Hyperthyroidism patients were newly diagnosed, with disease duration under 2 months, and aged 18 to 65 years. The study excluded patients with uncontrolled infections, other autoimmune diseases, pregnancy or lactation. Diagnoses relied on clinical symptoms, serum thyroxine and TRAb, thyroid ultrasound and orbital computed tomography. The first round of RT-PCR for the TCR CDR3 was performed with the HTBI primer set and the Qiagen OneStep RT-PCR kit. Most expanded thyroid clonotypes (frequency above 0.001) were also detected in blood, a finding suggesting that blood repertoires may reflect thyroid immune responses. A 13 V-J signature model separated ophthalmopathy from stable hyperthyroidism, with around 88% sensitivity and 81% to 82% specificity in cross-validation and 80%/75% in testing. In validation, progression to ophthalmopathy was predicted by the model with 70% to 71% sensitivity and approximately 78% specificity, a median of approximately 6.5 months before onset. TCR V-J signatures able to tell the groups apart were searched for in a discovery cohort of more than 90 patients, of whom more than 40 had Graves' ophthalmopathy and 57 had stable Graves' hyperthyroidism. Whether ophthalmopathy could be predicted prospectively was tested in an independent validation cohort made up of under 20 hyperthyroidism patients plus 17 patients who later progressed to ophthalmopathy. The roughly 90 discovery patients were divided at random into training and test sets in a 7:3 ratio. In about 6 Graves' hyperthyroidism patients, the study also compared T-cell repertoires from thyroid tissue with T-cell repertoires from blood. After blood sampling, hyperthyroidism patients were treated with methimazole at a starting dose of 30 mg daily, and ophthalmopathy patients were treated with high-dose intravenous methylprednisolone. The libraries were constructed in a second round of multiplex PCR and then size-selected and purified. The libraries were sequenced on an Illumina HiSeq2000 using paired-end 100 bp reads. SOAPnuke was used to process the raw data, with reads discarded if the reads contained adapters or uncalled bases, had a mean Phred below 15, or lacked an exact constant-primer or identifier match. COPE v1.2.5 was used to merge the high-quality paired reads, and each unique nucleotide sequence was defined as a clonotype. MiTCR v1.1 was used to align clonotypes to the IMGT TRBV, TRBD and TRBJ reference segments. Only V-J combinations with frequency above 0.0001, covering 99% to 99.2% of repertoires, were analysed. The TCS score was defined as F50 (clonal expansion) divided by E x V (chaos), with BLOSUM62-based TCRdist calculated between CDR3 peptides within each V-J. Welch's t-statistics and random forest reduced 514 V-J features to roughly 13, which were used in a naive Bayes classifier (R e1071). No statistical method was used to fix the sample size in advance, and group allocation was not hidden from the investigators. The paper describes TCR Vbeta CDR3 sequencing of around 130 peripheral blood samples, made up of 40 to 45 ophthalmopathy patients, 70 to 75 hyperthyroidism patients and roughly 17 progressor patients.

Here the chain combines TRBV25-1 and TRBJ2-1, and 15 bases in between align with TRBD2. Sequencing used peripheral blood mononuclear cells (PBMCs), obtained at new diagnosis, from a patient treated with antithyroid drugs. The sequence was obtained from a young man with Graves disease. Donor details come from another sample of the same person, matched by shared clones. The CDR3 loop reads CASSVGLAGGYSEQLF. The base sequence is TGTGCCAGCAGTGTCGGACTAGCGGGAGGGTACAGTGAGCAGCTCTTC.